The next 11 T cell receptor beta chains were all read from a single sample in a study of blood T cell repertoires in COVID-19. Assay used: immunoSEQ multiplex PCR; TCRdb lists only in-frame clones, some missing. The data show about 50,000 clones, approximately 85% seen once. Specimen: peripheral blood. Every receptor here comes from a woman aged 60-75 years with acute or convalescent COVID-19.

V usage is TRBV25-1 and J usage is TRBJ1-2; 9 bases map to TRBD1. CDR3 length: 14 residues. The V and J ends lost 5 bases and 3 bases, in that order; junction bases with no gene match: 4. Germline assignment: CDR1 MGHDK and CDR2 SYGVNS. DNA for the CDR3: TGTGCCAGCAGTCGACAGGGGGTGGACTATGGCTACACCTTC. It is translated as CASSRQGVDYGYTF.

A few counts support this clone. The V and J genes are TRBV30 and TRBJ1-2; D call uncertain. Trimming removed 0 bases at V and 4 bases at J, with 9 bases between. Germline CDR1 reads GTSNPN; CDR2 reads SVGIG (reference sequence). The CDR3 covers 13 residues. CDR3 loop: CAWSVGRPYGYTF. The CDR3 DNA reads as TGTGCCTGGAGTGTAGGCAGGCCCTATGGCTACACCTTC.

The rearrangement uses TRBV13 and TRBJ1-2; 12 bases are shared with TRBD1. Germline CDR1 and CDR2: PRHDT and FYEKMQ (reference sequence). This CDR3 comprises 13 residues. The junction had 3 bases not matched to a gene; V was cut back by 5 bases and J by 8 bases. This CDR3 is CASSAGTGGGYTF. CDR3 nucleotide sequence: TGTGCCAGCAGCGCCGGGACAGGGGGCGGCTACACCTTC.

The V and J genes are TRBV19 and TRBJ1-2; D call uncertain. The germline gives CDR1 LNHDA, CDR2 SQIVND (reference sequence). The CDR3 contains 12 residues. The ends were cut back, 5 bases at V and 3 bases at J, with 7 bases in the middle. The CDR3 bases are TGTGCCAGTAGTGAGGGATACTATGGCTACACCTTC. This sequence encodes CASSEGYYGYTF.

This clone showed up just once. V is TRBV6-6 and J is TRBJ1-5; the D gene is possibly TRBD1 (6 bases). Looked up from germline, CDR1 is MNHNY and CDR2 is SVGAGI (reference sequence). The CDR3 covers 13 residues. The germline V and J ends were trimmed by 10 bases and 8 bases, with 18 bases remaining between them. The CDR3 bases are TGTGCCATTTCGAACAGGGCCGCGGAGCCCCAGCATTTT. Protein product: CAISNRAAEPQHF.

This chain connects TRBV20-1 to TRBJ2-3; D ambiguous. The CDR3 consists of 15 residues. V was clipped by 3 bases and J by 1 base, with 14 bases between them. The germline V gene encodes CDR1 DFQATT and CDR2 SNEGSKA (reference sequence). The CDR3 nucleotides are TGCAGTGCTAGTTTGCCTAGTGTCGGCACAGATACGCAGTATTTT. Protein product: CSASLPSVGTDTQYF.

This chain uses TRBV14 with TRBJ2-1, with a tentative D call TRBD2 (5 bases). The ends were cut back, 4 bases at V and 10 bases at J, with 14 bases in the middle. This CDR3 has 13 amino acids. Germline V lookup: CDR1 SGHDN, CDR2 FVKESK. The CDR3 here is CASSRWTVGEQFF. DNA of the CDR3: TGTGCCAGCAGCCGATGGACTGTGGGAGAGCAGTTCTTC.

The J gene is TRBJ1-4, the V gene TRBV28; possible D gene TRBD1, 6 bases. Looked up from germline, CDR1 is MDHEN and CDR2 is SYDVKM. CDR3 length equals 14 residues. Trimming removed 4 bases at V and 5 bases at J, with 11 bases between. As DNA, the CDR3 is TGTGCCAGCAGTTCAATAACAGGGAATGAAAAACTGTTTTTT. As protein: CASSSITGNEKLFF.

The chain employs TRBV6-5 and TRBJ1-1, with 7 bases lining up with TRBD1. With 0 bases clipped from V and 2 bases from J, the junction kept 6 bases outside the gene matches. Germline CDR1 MNHEY, CDR2 SVGAGI. CDR3 length: 16 residues. CDR3 in amino acids: CASSYSSNRGNTEAFF. The DNA of the CDR3 is TGTGCCAGCAGTTACTCATCAAACAGGGGAAACACTGAAGCTTTCTTT.

The J gene is TRBJ1-1, the V gene TRBV19; TRBD1 matches at 11 bases. Trimming at V came to 5 bases and at J to 5 bases, leaving 7 bases not matched to a gene. In germline, CDR1 is LNHDA, CDR2 SQIVND (reference sequence). The CDR3 loop spans 15 amino acids. Here the CDR3 reads CASSLDRGRATEAFF. The CDR3 coding sequence is TGTGCCAGTAGTCTGGACAGGGGGCGAGCGACTGAAGCTTTCTTT.

The V and J genes are TRBV5-4 and TRBJ1-2; 11 bases map to TRBD1. V trimming: 9 bases; J trimming: 4 bases; junction bases outside the gene matches: 11. The CDR3 extends over 15 amino acids. From germline, CDR1 is SGHNT and CDR2 YYREEE (reference sequence). CDR3 bases: TGTGCCATTGCGGACAGGGGGCTGCGTGCCTATGGCTACACCTTC. Protein sequence: CAIADRGLRAYGYTF.